These 18 T cell receptor beta chains were all obtained from the same sample, sequenced in a study of a mutant IDH1 vaccine in newly diagnosed glioma (dated by TCRdb to the early 2020s). Their antigen targets remain unknown. The sample's time point label, in plain terms: week 23, last vaccination. A 20-mer mutant IDH1 peptide at 300 micrograms in Montanide made up each vaccine dose, which was injected subcutaneously together with topical imiquimod. Libraries were prepared through the immunoSEQ multiplex PCR assay. The immuneACCESS repertoire file appears here via TCRdb, limited to in-frame rearrangements. These files lack a portion of the clones; in checked studies, under half of the deficit traces to unresolved V genes, and the cause of the others is not known. This sample has 35,000 to 50,000 clones in its table, and 84% of those were observed once. Around 2.4% of the sample is held by the ten biggest clonotypes.

The sequences come from PBMCs, collected from a glioma patient whose treatment included an IDH1 peptide vaccine. These receptors all stem from a woman between 18 and 29 years old with glioma. Some clones in this sample may be carry-over from other donors' samples.

This clone was seen more than once but under ten times. The chain's CDR3 is CASSFMDNEQFF. CDR3 DNA: TGTGCCAGCAGCTTCATGGACAATGAGCAGTTCTTC. The chain carries TRBV7-6 and TRBJ2-1; D gene unclear. Trimming left V 3 bases short and J 5 bases short, with 5 bases between. The germline gives CDR1 SGHVS, CDR2 FNYEAQ. CDR3 size: 12 residues.

This rearrangement joins TRBV5-6 to TRBJ2-2; 7 bases line up with TRBD1. The CDR3 is made up of 16 amino acids. The germline gives CDR1 SGHDT, CDR2 YYEEEE. V dropped 0 bases and J dropped 5; count of bases not matched to a gene: 7. CDR3 DNA sequence: TGTGCCAGCAGCTTGGACGGGACAGTGCTAACCGGGGAGCTGTTTTTT. This translates into CASSLDGTVLTGELFF.

The chain combines TRBV4-1 with TRBJ2-7; 7 bases are a match to TRBD2. From germline, CDR1 is MGHRA and CDR2 YSYEKL. This CDR3 contains 15 residues. With 5 bases clipped from V and 4 bases from J, the junction kept 11 bases outside the gene matches. The CDR3 protein is CASSDPPSGGYEQYF. The CDR3 coding sequence is TGCGCCAGCAGCGATCCCCCTAGCGGCGGATACGAGCAGTACTTC.

This clone was counted a single time. This chain joins TRBV6-5 and TRBJ1-6; no firm D call. V dropped 0 bases and J dropped 6 bases, with 12 bases sitting between them. This CDR3 is built from 16 residues. CDR1 MNHEY and CDR2 SVGAGI come from the germline V gene. CDR3 nucleotide sequence: TGTGCCAGCAGTTACTCGCCAGGTGCCTCTAATTCACCCCTCCACTTT. Translated, it gives CASSYSPGASNSPLHF.

The V and J genes are TRBV5-5 and TRBJ2-7, with 7 bases matching TRBD1. Germline-derived CDR1 and CDR2 are SGHKS and YYEKEE (reference sequence). The V and J ends lost 0 bases and 5 bases, in that order; junction bases with no gene match: 5. This CDR3 spans 14 amino acids. CDR3 residues: CASSLEQGFDEQYF. DNA for the CDR3: TGTGCCAGCAGCTTGGAACAGGGGTTCGACGAGCAGTACTTC.

Regarding this clone: The sample contains more than one DNA sequence encoding this CDR3. In DNA, the CDR3 is TGTGCCAGCAGTTCCGGGACCGGTCCCTACGAGCAGTACTTC. Translated: CASSSGTGPYEQYF. V gene TRBV27 combines with J gene TRBJ2-7; D could derive from TRBD1 or TRBD2 (5 bases each). The V gene lost 4 bases and the J gene lost 2 bases, with 12 bases spanning the gap. The CDR3 is 14 amino acids. CDR1 is MNHEY and CDR2 is SMNVEV in the germline V gene (reference sequence).

The chain couples TRBV9 to TRBJ1-1; 11 bases are shared with TRBD1. This CDR3 is built from 17 residues. Per germline, CDR1 SGDLS and CDR2 YYNGEE. V lost 3 bases to trimming and J lost 4 bases; unmatched junction nucleotides: 11. The CDR3 DNA is TGTGCCAGCAGCGCATCCCGGACAGGGGGCGCGACCACTGAAGCTTTCTTT. This gives the protein CASSASRTGGATTEAFF.

CDR3 in amino acids: CASSRTGTGTTYEQYF. The CDR3, as DNA: TGTGCCAGCAGTCGGACCGGGACAGGTACTACCTACGAGCAGTACTTC. The J gene is TRBJ2-7, the V gene TRBV6-6; 8 nucleotides match TRBD1. V gave up 5 bases and J gave up 2 bases; unmatched junction bases: 11. CDR1 and CDR2 from the germline V gene are MNHNY and SVGAGI (reference sequence). This CDR3 has 16 residues.

The chain combines TRBV7-6 with TRBJ1-5; no reliable D call. This CDR3 has 13 residues. CDR1 is SGHVS, CDR2 FNYEAQ, per germline. V was shortened by 3 bases and J by 0 bases, with 3 bases between the two germline ends. DNA of the CDR3: TGTGCCAGCAGCTTGAGTAGCAATCAGCCCCAGCATTTT. Encoded protein: CASSLSSNQPQHF. The whole variable domain, filled in from reference TRBV7-6 and TRBJ1-5, reads GAGVSQSPRYKVTKRGQDVALRCDPISGHVSLYWYRQALGQGPEFLTYFNYEAQQDKSGLPNDRFSAERPEGSISTLTIQRTEQRDSAMYRCASSLSSNQPQHFGDGTRLSIL.

The chain links TRBV27 to TRBJ2-7, with 8 bases fitting TRBD1. The V gene's germline CDR1 is MNHEY and CDR2 SMNVEV (reference sequence). The trim removed 3 bases at V and 7 bases at J, leaving 11 bases unmatched. The CDR3 loop spans 15 amino acids. CDR3 sequence (DNA): TGTGCCAGCAGTTTCCGTGGACAGGGAATGTTAGAGCAGTACTTC. Residues: CASSFRGQGMLEQYF.

Only a few counts were recorded for this clone. This chain uses TRBV9 with TRBJ1-1; perhaps TRBD1 as D (5 bases). The CDR3 totals 13 residues. The germline V gene encodes CDR1 SGDLS and CDR2 YYNGEE. V lost 5 bases to trimming and J lost 5 bases, with 13 bases between them. The CDR3 DNA sequence: TGTGCCAGCAGTAAGGGAGGGGAGACTGAAGCTTTCTTT. Translating it yields CASSKGGETEAFF.

The chain has TRBV19 and TRBJ1-3; D uncertain. The V gene's germline CDR1 is LNHDA and CDR2 SQIVND (reference sequence). Trimming took 5 bases from V and 0 from J, leaving 11 bases between them. There are 15 residues in the CDR3. The CDR3 loop reads CASSSPSSSGNTIYF. CDR3 DNA sequence: TGTGCCAGTAGTTCCCCTTCGTCCTCTGGAAACACCATATATTTT.

The chain recombines TRBV29-1 with TRBJ1-5, with a weak D call TRBD1 (6 bases). V was trimmed by 6 bases and J by 1 base, leaving 10 bases between them. Germline lookup yields CDR1 SQVTM and CDR2 ANQGSEA. The CDR3 consists of 13 residues. The CDR3 DNA reads as TGCAGCGTGGGCCAGGGGAGCAATCAGCCCCAGCATTTT. Protein: CSVGQGSNQPQHF.

The chain employs TRBV6-4 and TRBJ2-3, with 10 positions matching TRBD2. The V segment lost 5 bases and the J segment 4 bases; nucleotides outside the gene matches: 3. This CDR3 region has 14 residues. Looked up from germline, CDR1 is MRHNA and CDR2 is SNTAGT. The CDR3 sequence: CASSSGGGADTQYF. The CDR3 region has the DNA TGTGCCAGCAGTAGCGGGGGGGGCGCAGATACGCAGTATTTT.

CDR3 coding DNA: TGTGCCAGCAGCATAGGGACACTCAGCTCCTACAATGAGCAGTTCTTC. It encodes CASSIGTLSSYNEQFF. This chain joins TRBV11-2 and TRBJ2-1; possible D gene TRBD1, 6 bases. The CDR3 spans 16 residues. From germline, CDR1 is SGHAT and CDR2 FQNNGV. The ends were cut back, 5 bases at V and 0 bases at J, with 14 bases in the middle.

The chain couples TRBV5-6 to TRBJ2-1; 12 nucleotides agree with TRBD2. The CDR3 has 16 amino acids. V was clipped by 3 bases and J by 8 bases; unmatched bases: 9. Germline lookup yields CDR1 SGHDT and CDR2 YYEEEE. The CDR3 sequence: CASSSFLAGGVDEQFF. CDR3 bases: TGTGCCAGCAGCTCATTTCTAGCGGGGGGGGTCGATGAGCAGTTCTTC.

Only one count was recorded for this clone. In nucleotides, the CDR3 is TGTGCCAGTAGTTCCGGAACGGGGCTACCGAACACCGGGGAGCTGTTTTTT. Its translation: CASSSGTGLPNTGELFF. J is TRBJ2-2 and V is TRBV19; D is perhaps TRBD1 or TRBD2 (5 bases each). The germline V gene encodes CDR1 LNHDA and CDR2 SQIVND (reference sequence). The V and J ends lost 5 bases and 0 bases respectively, with 16 bases between them. The CDR3 spans 17 residues.

The rearrangement links TRBV5-4 to TRBJ1-2; tentative D call: TRBD1 (6 bases). Looked up from germline, CDR1 is SGHNT and CDR2 is YYREEE (reference sequence). V lost 5 bases to trimming and J lost 8 bases, with 13 bases between them. The CDR3 is 12 residues long. In DNA form, the CDR3 reads TGTGCCAGCAGAGGGGGGACGCTCGGCTACACCTTC. It translates to CASRGGTLGYTF.